A selection of T cell receptor beta chains follows, all from one sample in a study of Ad26.COV2.S vaccination and SARS-CoV-2 variants. Data came from immunoSEQ multiplex PCR; TCRdb stores just in-frame clones and leaves some out. The data hold 180,000 or so clones, with roughly nine tenths observed a single time. The sequencing used peripheral blood, collected after recovery from COVID-19. The receptor set was obtained from a human donor who had recovered from COVID-19. The conserved cysteine and the conserved F or W are not part of the CDR3 here. D genes are given only for firm matches. A row's size may be missing; if present it is once, few, many or a size class.

V,J,size,D,CDR3
TRBV15,TRBJ1-1,-,TRBD1,ATSSHRDRGTEAF
TRBV7-9,TRBJ2-3,once,TRBD2,ASSILTSGRSDTQY
TRBV2,TRBJ2-7,few,TRBD2,ASSDELAGGSYEQY
TRBV6-5,TRBJ1-5,once,-,ASSPRTSNQPQH
TRBV5-1,TRBJ2-7,-,TRBD2,ASSPGLAGGRFGWTEQY
TRBV7-9,TRBJ1-1,-,-,ASSLAARLSGNTEAF
TRBV9,TRBJ2-1,-,TRBD2,ASSVAPSGINEQF
TRBV6-5,TRBJ1-2,-,-,ASLGQSWQSYGYT
TRBV7-9,TRBJ2-1,-,-,ASSWLVNEQF
TRBV2,TRBJ2-5,-,-,ASRSGVEGGRETQY
TRBV5-5,TRBJ2-6,-,-,ASSFPPRSGANVLT
TRBV2,TRBJ1-2,-,-,ARKPAGARIDYGYT
TRBV18,TRBJ2-7,-,TRBD1,ASSPQGASHEQY
TRBV4-1,TRBJ2-2,-,-,ASSQEVRGATGELF
TRBV4-1,TRBJ2-3,-,-,ASSQDPGAGDTQY
TRBV27,TRBJ1-2,-,-,ASSLRGIYGYT
TRBV27,TRBJ2-7,once,TRBD2,ASSFGVAGSQQY
TRBV3-1/TRBV3-2,TRBJ2-7,-,-,ASSWGANSYEQY
TRBV5-1,TRBJ1-6,-,-,AGSLGIGPSMGPLH
TRBV6-5,TRBJ2-1,-,TRBD1,ASGGRQGGGNEQF
TRBV6-1,TRBJ2-3,-,-,ASSEAEDLTQY
TRBV3-1/TRBV3-2,TRBJ2-5,-,TRBD2,ASSQWVGAGDGLQQETQY
TRBV6-5,TRBJ1-5,-,-,ASSPTGWGQPQH
TRBV7-9,TRBJ1-2,-,-,ASSPDSRIGYT
TRBV7-7,TRBJ2-3,-,TRBD2,ASSRGLAGTDTQY
TRBV10-1,TRBJ1-1,-,TRBD1,ASSESGTGVNTEAF
TRBV2,TRBJ2-4,-,TRBD1,ASSEKGAKAKNIQY
TRBV11-2,TRBJ1-6,-,-,ASSIYNSPLH
TRBV6-5,TRBJ2-1,-,TRBD1,ASSWGTGDNEQF
TRBV19,TRBJ2-1,-,-,ASSISGEGNEQF
TRBV4-1,TRBJ2-7,-,-,ASSQTPGLFYEQY
TRBV27,TRBJ2-1,-,-,ASSLRGFNSLNEQF
TRBV6-4,TRBJ1-5,-,-,ASTSGAFGGRDQPQH